Listed below are T cell receptor beta chains from one sample, sequenced in a study of CD8+CD57+ T cells in acquired aplastic anemia. A single record per CDR3 protein comes from TCRdb applying MiXCR to the reads. Here the sample spans hundreds of thousands of distinct CDR3 sequences, around a third being singletons. The specimen was sorted CD4+, CD8+, or CD8+CD57+ T cells (not recorded which) from PBMCs. All receptors derive from a human donor with aplastic anemia. The CDR3 runs from the conserved cysteine through the conserved F or W. The D gene is left open where the match is weak. Not every row has a clone size; where given, it reads once, few, many or a size class.

CDR3nt: TGCAGCGTACGAGGGGGACAGCCCTACAATGAGCAGTTCTTC
CDR3aa: CSVRGGQPYNEQFF
d_gene: TRBD1
v_gene: TRBV29-1
j_gene: TRBJ2-1
len: 14
abundance: many

CDR3nt: TGTGCCAGCACCCCGCGGCGGCAAGAGACCCAGTACTTC
CDR3aa: CASTPRRQETQYF
d_gene: NA
v_gene: TRBV2
j_gene: TRBJ2-5
len: 13
abundance: NA

CDR3nt: TGTGCCACCAGCACCGGGGGGATAGTCGAGCAGTACTTC
CDR3aa: CATSTGGIVEQYF
d_gene: TRBD2
v_gene: TRBV15
j_gene: TRBJ2-7
len: 13
abundance: few

CDR3nt: TGTGCCATCAGTGAGACCGTATCGGTCACAGATACGCAGTATTTT
CDR3aa: CAISETVSVTDTQYF
d_gene: NA
v_gene: TRBV10-3
j_gene: TRBJ2-3
len: 15
abundance: many

CDR3nt: TGTGCCAGCAGTTTCGAGGGGACTAATTACTCACCCCTCCACTTT
CDR3aa: CASSFEGTNYSPLHF
d_gene: NA
v_gene: TRBV27
j_gene: TRBJ1-6
len: 15
abundance: NA

CDR3nt: TGTGCCAGCAGCATCAATAGGGACTACGAGCAGTACTTC
CDR3aa: CASSINRDYEQYF
d_gene: NA
v_gene: TRBV11-2
j_gene: TRBJ2-7
len: 13
abundance: few

CDR3nt: TGTGCCAGCAGCCGCGGGGCGGGCAGTAACTATGGCTACACCTTC
CDR3aa: CASSRGAGSNYGYTF
d_gene: NA
v_gene: TRBV28
j_gene: TRBJ1-2
len: 15
abundance: NA

CDR3nt: TGTGCCGGCAGCGTAAGACCGTTTCCGGGACAGGGAATCGCAACTAATGAAAAACTGTTTTTT
CDR3aa: CAGSVRPFPGQGIATNEKLFF
d_gene: TRBD1
v_gene: TRBV9
j_gene: TRBJ1-4
len: 21
abundance: NA

CDR3nt: TGTGCCAGCTCACCGAGCGGGAGTGATAGGGAGCAGTTCTTC
CDR3aa: CASSPSGSDREQFF
d_gene: TRBD2
v_gene: TRBV18
j_gene: TRBJ2-1
len: 14
abundance: few

CDR3nt: TGCAGTGCTAGACCGGGACAGGGAGGTGAAAAACTGTTTTTT
CDR3aa: CSARPGQGGEKLFF
d_gene: TRBD1
v_gene: TRBV20-1
j_gene: TRBJ1-4
len: 14
abundance: many

CDR3nt: TGTGCCAGCAGCGCTACAGGGAATGAATCACCCCTCCACTTT
CDR3aa: CASSATGNESPLHF
d_gene: NA
v_gene: TRBV3-1
j_gene: TRBJ1-6
len: 14
abundance: few

CDR3nt: TGCAGTGCTACCCGACAGGGTGATAACACTGAAGCTTTCTTT
CDR3aa: CSATRQGDNTEAFF
d_gene: TRBD1
v_gene: TRBV20-1
j_gene: TRBJ1-1
len: 14
abundance: few

CDR3nt: TGTGCCAGTAGTATAGGCAGTCGAGCGGAAAACATTCAGTACTTC
CDR3aa: CASSIGSRAENIQYF
d_gene: NA
v_gene: TRBV19
j_gene: TRBJ2-4
len: 15
abundance: few

CDR3nt: TGTGCCAGTAGTAGAGGGACAGGGGAAGTCGAAAAACTGTTTTTT
CDR3aa: CASSRGTGEVEKLFF
d_gene: TRBD1
v_gene: TRBV19
j_gene: TRBJ1-4
len: 15
abundance: many

CDR3nt: TGTGCCAGCAGGGAACCCGGGACGGGGGAGCAGTACTTC
CDR3aa: CASREPGTGEQYF
d_gene: NA
v_gene: TRBV6-1
j_gene: TRBJ2-7
len: 13
abundance: few

CDR3nt: TGTGCCAGCAGCTTACGCACGATGACCTATAATTCACCCCCCCACTTT
CDR3aa: CASSLRTMTYNSPPHF
d_gene: NA
v_gene: TRBV11-2
j_gene: TRBJ1-6
len: 16
abundance: few

CDR3nt: TGTGCCAGCAGTGGAAATGATCCCCGGGCGATTAATGAAAAACTGTTTTTT
CDR3aa: CASSGNDPRAINEKLFF
d_gene: NA
v_gene: TRBV2
j_gene: TRBJ1-4
len: 17
abundance: few

CDR3nt: TGTGCCAGCAGTCATCACTTTAGTACTAATGAAAAACTGTTTTTT
CDR3aa: CASSHHFSTNEKLFF
d_gene: NA
v_gene: TRBV6-1
j_gene: TRBJ1-4
len: 15
abundance: few

CDR3nt: TGTGCCAGCAGCATAAGCGGGAGGGCCTCCGATGAGCAGTTCTTC
CDR3aa: CASSISGRASDEQFF
d_gene: TRBD2
v_gene: TRBV4-2
j_gene: TRBJ2-1
len: 15
abundance: NA

CDR3nt: TGTGCCAGCAGCTTGGTGGGGGCCCCGAACACTGAAGCTTTCTTT
CDR3aa: CASSLVGAPNTEAFF
d_gene: NA
v_gene: TRBV5-4
j_gene: TRBJ1-1
len: 15
abundance: NA

CDR3nt: TGTGCCTGGAGAGGAGACAGGGGGCTGTCACCCCTCCACTTT
CDR3aa: CAWRGDRGLSPLHF
d_gene: TRBD1
v_gene: TRBV7-9
j_gene: TRBJ1-6
len: 14
abundance: NA

CDR3nt: TGTGCCAGTAGTATAACACAGGCTCTCGAGCAGTACTTC
CDR3aa: CASSITQALEQYF
d_gene: NA
v_gene: TRBV19
j_gene: TRBJ2-7
len: 13
abundance: NA

CDR3nt: TGCGCCAGCAGCTTGGAGAACGCGGAAACAGATACGCAGTATTTT
CDR3aa: CASSLENAETDTQYF
d_gene: NA
v_gene: TRBV5-1
j_gene: TRBJ2-3
len: 15
abundance: NA

CDR3nt: TGCAGTGCTAGAGATCCCAGGGCGGGTGAAGCTTTCTTT
CDR3aa: CSARDPRAGEAFF
d_gene: NA
v_gene: TRBV20-1
j_gene: TRBJ1-1
len: 13
abundance: many

CDR3nt: TGTGCCAGCAGCCCCACCAGCCACACGCATGAGCAGTTCTTC
CDR3aa: CASSPTSHTHEQFF
d_gene: NA
v_gene: TRBV7-2
j_gene: TRBJ2-1
len: 14
abundance: few

CDR3nt: TGTGCCAGCAGCTTACGGGGGGCAGGCATAGAGACCCAGTACTTC
CDR3aa: CASSLRGAGIETQYF
d_gene: NA
v_gene: TRBV7-3
j_gene: TRBJ2-5
len: 15
abundance: few

CDR3nt: TGCGCCAGCAGCAGGCAGGGATCCTACATGAACACTGAAGCTTTCTTT
CDR3aa: CASSRQGSYMNTEAFF
d_gene: NA
v_gene: TRBV5-1
j_gene: TRBJ1-1
len: 16
abundance: few

CDR3nt: TGTGCCACCAGCAGAGCCCAGGGGAGGGACTACACCTTC
CDR3aa: CATSRAQGRDYTF
d_gene: NA
v_gene: TRBV15
j_gene: TRBJ1-2
len: 13
abundance: NA

CDR3nt: TGTGCCAGCAGCCAAGAAAACCTAGCGGGGAGTAGAGAGACCCAGTACTTC
CDR3aa: CASSQENLAGSRETQYF
d_gene: TRBD2
v_gene: TRBV14
j_gene: TRBJ2-5
len: 17
abundance: NA

CDR3nt: TGTGCCAGCAGCTCCGCGGGTACGTCCTACGAGCAGTACTTC
CDR3aa: CASSSAGTSYEQYF
d_gene: NA
v_gene: TRBV7-2
j_gene: TRBJ2-7
len: 14
abundance: many

CDR3nt: TGCAGTGCTAGGCAGGGGGGTTTTGACACTGAAGCTTTCTTT
CDR3aa: CSARQGGFDTEAFF
d_gene: TRBD1
v_gene: TRBV20-1
j_gene: TRBJ1-1
len: 14
abundance: few

CDR3nt: TGCAGTGCTAGAGGGGGCTTTTCCCTTAACTATGGCTACACCTTC
CDR3aa: CSARGGFSLNYGYTF
d_gene: NA
v_gene: TRBV20-1
j_gene: TRBJ1-2
len: 15
abundance: many

CDR3nt: TGCGCCAGCAGCCCCCAAATGGCAGATCAGCCCCAGCATTTT
CDR3aa: CASSPQMADQPQHF
d_gene: NA
v_gene: TRBV4-3
j_gene: TRBJ1-5
len: 14
abundance: few

CDR3nt: TGTGCCACCAGTGATTCTGGCACTAACTATGGCTACACCTTC
CDR3aa: CATSDSGTNYGYTF
d_gene: NA
v_gene: TRBV24-1
j_gene: TRBJ1-2
len: 14
abundance: many

CDR3nt: TGTGCCAGCAGTTCGAGTGGGGCGACCTATGGCTACACCTTC
CDR3aa: CASSSSGATYGYTF
d_gene: NA
v_gene: TRBV27
j_gene: TRBJ1-2
len: 14
abundance: NA

CDR3nt: TGTGCCTGGGGCCGGGACAGGGTCAACCACGAGCAGTACTTC
CDR3aa: CAWGRDRVNHEQYF
d_gene: TRBD1
v_gene: TRBV19
j_gene: TRBJ2-7
len: 14
abundance: NA

CDR3nt: TGTGCCAGTAGCCCCATTAGCAGCAATGAGCAGTTCTTC
CDR3aa: CASSPISSNEQFF
d_gene: NA
v_gene: TRBV19
j_gene: TRBJ2-1
len: 13
abundance: many

CDR3nt: TGCAGTGCTAGACGGACAGGGGCCATCAATGAGCAGTTCTTC
CDR3aa: CSARRTGAINEQFF
d_gene: TRBD1
v_gene: TRBV20-1
j_gene: TRBJ2-1
len: 14
abundance: NA

CDR3nt: TGCGCCAGCAGCCAAGACAGTCATTCACCCCTCCACTTT
CDR3aa: CASSQDSHSPLHF
d_gene: NA
v_gene: TRBV4-1
j_gene: TRBJ1-6
len: 13
abundance: many

CDR3nt: TGTGCCAGCAGTCACAACAATGAGCAGTTCTTC
CDR3aa: CASSHNNEQFF
d_gene: NA
v_gene: TRBV9
j_gene: TRBJ2-1
len: 11
abundance: NA

CDR3nt: TGCAGTGCTGGGAGGGGGACAGGGGTGACTGAAGCTTTCTTT
CDR3aa: CSAGRGTGVTEAFF
d_gene: TRBD1
v_gene: TRBV20-1
j_gene: TRBJ1-1
len: 14
abundance: few

CDR3nt: TGCAGCGTTGTAGGGACAGGGTCTTCCTACGAGCAGTACTTC
CDR3aa: CSVVGTGSSYEQYF
d_gene: TRBD1
v_gene: TRBV29-1
j_gene: TRBJ2-7
len: 14
abundance: many

CDR3nt: TGCAGCGCGTGGGACAGGGGCTACGAGCAGTACTTC
CDR3aa: CSAWDRGYEQYF
d_gene: TRBD1
v_gene: TRBV29-1
j_gene: TRBJ2-7
len: 12
abundance: once

CDR3nt: TGTGCCAGCAGCTTAGTTAGCAATCAGCCCCAGCATTTT
CDR3aa: CASSLVSNQPQHF
d_gene: NA
v_gene: TRBV7-2
j_gene: TRBJ1-5
len: 13
abundance: many

CDR3nt: TGTGCCACCAGCAGATGCGGGGACAGGGTTTCCCAGCCCCAGCATTTT
CDR3aa: CATSRCGDRVSQPQHF
d_gene: TRBD1
v_gene: TRBV15
j_gene: TRBJ1-5
len: 16
abundance: NA

CDR3nt: TGCAGTCCTAGCGGGGAGGCCTCCGAGACCCAGTACTTC
CDR3aa: CSPSGEASETQYF
d_gene: TRBD2
v_gene: TRBV20-1
j_gene: TRBJ2-5
len: 13
abundance: NA

CDR3nt: TGTGCCAGCAGCCCCCCTAGACTAGCGGGAGGTGACGAGCAGTACTTC
CDR3aa: CASSPPRLAGGDEQYF
d_gene: TRBD2
v_gene: TRBV7-8
j_gene: TRBJ2-7
len: 16
abundance: many

CDR3nt: TGTGCCAGCAGTGAATTCGAGCCGGTTAGCTCCTACGAGCAGTACTTC
CDR3aa: CASSEFEPVSSYEQYF
d_gene: NA
v_gene: TRBV2
j_gene: TRBJ2-7
len: 16
abundance: many